This T cell receptor (beta chain) was captured by sequencing in a study of control samples from healthy donors and cancer patients. The CDR3 contains 14 residues. The germline V gene encodes CDR1 LNHDA and CDR2 SQIVND (reference sequence). The V end lost 3 bases, the J end lost 2 bases, and 8 bases lay between the germline ends. Clones were sequenced by immunoSEQ multiplex PCR, and TCRdb holds only the in-frame ones, with some missing. The sample shows over 75,000 clones, around four fifths of them seen only once. This chain joins TRBV19 and TRBJ1-5; no reliable D call. This TCR was sampled from a man younger than 40 in good health. Sequencing was carried out using blood. CDR3 region: CASSILRGNQPQHF. CDR3 nucleotide sequence: TGTGCCAGTAGTATTTTGAGGGGCAATCAGCCCCAGCATTTT.